The sample holds one count of the clone carrying this T cell receptor beta chain. This entry belongs to a study of control samples from healthy donors and cancer patients. Profiled with immunoSEQ multiplex PCR; TCRdb holds only in-frame clones, not every one. Of around 100,000 clones listed, roughly nine tenths are singletons. V lost 0 bases to trimming and J lost 1 base, with 9 bases between them. CDR3 length: 15 amino acids. The germline V gene encodes CDR1 LGHDT and CDR2 YNNKEL (reference sequence). Sequenced input: blood. V usage is TRBV3-1 (or the pseudogene TRBV3-2) and J usage is TRBJ1-1; D is ambiguous. The source is a woman in her fifties or sixties in good health. Written as DNA, the CDR3 is TGTGCCAGCAGCCAAGATTTTCGGGGGAACACTGAAGCTTTCTTT. Translating it yields CASSQDFRGNTEAFF.